This T cell receptor beta chain was recovered during a study of human T cells and chemical hapten exposure. Study details: DPC 0.01% went on the upper back by patch test, with reading at 6 days.

The CDR3 spans 13 residues. CDR1 is MNHEY, CDR2 SVGAGI, per germline. Trimming removed 8 bases from V and 4 bases from J; junction bases left unmatched: 5. Each cDNA molecule in the library carried unique molecular identifiers. Each CDR3 protein is one row after TCRdb ran MiXCR on the RACE reads. The table has approximately 350,000 distinct CDR3 sequences, about 6% seen once; the top ten hold about 6%. The time point here: patch test 2, 6 weeks after DPC sensitization. Treatment noted: therapeutic diphenylcyclopropenone sensitization with weekly scalp DPC. Study-level points and caveats: Relative to control repertoires, expanded TCRs gave rise to significantly more large CDR3 similarity clusters.

This clonotype has just a few counts. What it binds is not known. The TCR comes from a woman aged 18-29 years with alopecia areata. Some clones in this sample may be carry-over from other donors' samples. This chain links TRBV6-5 with TRBJ2-7, with 10 bases aligning to TRBD1. Specimen: whole blood, collected in connection with sensitization to the hapten diphenylcyclopropenone (DPC). CDR3 DNA: TGTGCCAGCGGAGGGGACAGGGGATACGAGCAGTACTTC. It yields the protein CASGGDRGYEQYF.